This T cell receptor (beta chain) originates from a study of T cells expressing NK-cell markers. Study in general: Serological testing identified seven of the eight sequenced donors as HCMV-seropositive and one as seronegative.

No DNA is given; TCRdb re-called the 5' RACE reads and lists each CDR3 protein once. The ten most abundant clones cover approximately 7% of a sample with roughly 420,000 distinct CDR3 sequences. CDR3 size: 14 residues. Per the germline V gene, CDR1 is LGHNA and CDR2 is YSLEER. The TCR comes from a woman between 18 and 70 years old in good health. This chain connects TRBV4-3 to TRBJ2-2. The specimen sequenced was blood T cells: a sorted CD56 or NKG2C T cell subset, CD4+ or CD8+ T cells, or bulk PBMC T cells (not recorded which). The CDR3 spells CASSQAFFTGELFF.